The rows below give T cell receptor beta chains drawn from one sample of a study of immune evolution from preneoplasia to lung adenocarcinoma. Generated by immunoSEQ multiplex PCR, the TCRdb table keeps only in-frame clones and is missing some. There are approximately 8,300 clones in the sample; 70% to 90% occur only once, and about 7.2% lies in the top ten. The sequenced sample consisted of FFPE adjacent normal lung tissue. The receptors shown here come from an older person with lung adenocarcinoma. Both conserved end residues are part of each CDR3. Fields, in order: V gene, CDR3 length, D gene, clone size, J gene, CDR3 DNA, CDR3 protein. A D gene is named only where the DNA matches it firmly. Clone sizes are given selectively: once, few, many, or a class where the clone is expanded.

TRBV7-9	18	TRBD2	NA	TRBJ2-6	TGTGCCAGCACTCGAGGAGGGGCAGGGAGGGCTGGGGCCAACGTCCTGACTTTC	CASTRGGAGRAGANVLTF
TRBV19	12	NA	NA	TRBJ2-1	TGTGCCAGTAGCCCTGTAGGCAATGAGCAGTTCTTC	CASSPVGNEQFF
TRBV5-6	11	NA	few	TRBJ1-1	TGTGCCAGCAGCCGGGAAACTGAAGCTTTCTTT	CASSRETEAFF
TRBV30	14	TRBD1	NA	TRBJ1-1	TGTGCCTGGGGGACGGGACAGGGGTACACTGAAGCTTTCTTT	CAWGTGQGYTEAFF
TRBV9	16	NA	once	TRBJ2-6	TGTGCCAGCAGCGCCAGGACTTTCTCTGGGGCCAACGTCCTGACTTTC	CASSARTFSGANVLTF
TRBV30	12	TRBD2	NA	TRBJ2-7	TGTGCCGGACTAGCGGAGGGTTACGAGCAGTACTTC	CAGLAEGYEQYF
TRBV6-1	12	NA	NA	TRBJ1-1	TGTGCCAGCAGTGGGGCAGGGCCCCAGGATTTCTTT	CASSGAGPQDFF
TRBV7-7	13	NA	NA	TRBJ2-3	TGTGCTAGCAGCTCGGGGGCGGCAGATACGCAGTATTTT	CASSSGAADTQYF
TRBV18	17	TRBD1	NA	TRBJ1-5	TGTGCCAGCTCACCAGGGACAGCCCTTAGGGGCAATCAGCCCCAGCATTTT	CASSPGTALRGNQPQHF
TRBV11-3	15	TRBD1	NA	TRBJ2-1	TGTGCCAGCAGCACCCGGGACAGGGTCCACAATGAGCAGTTCTTC	CASSTRDRVHNEQFF
TRBV21-1	12	NA	NA	TRBJ1-2	TGTGCCAGCAGCGGACACTTCTATGGCTACACCTTC	CASSGHFYGYTF
TRBV27	15	TRBD1	NA	TRBJ1-2	TGTGCCAGCATAAGACGGGACAGCTCTAACTATGGCTACACCTTC	CASIRRDSSNYGYTF
TRBV5-4	14	NA	NA	TRBJ2-3	TGTGCCAGCAGCCCCGAGCGGAGTGCAGATACGCAGTATTTT	CASSPERSADTQYF
TRBV19	13	NA	once	TRBJ1-1	TGTGCCAGTAGTATACTCGGGGATACTGAAGCTTTCTTT	CASSILGDTEAFF
TRBV11-2	12	NA	NA	TRBJ2-7	TGTGCCACATCCGACTCGGAAGGAGAGCAGTACTTC	CATSDSEGEQYF
TRBV7-9	15	NA	few	TRBJ2-5	TGTGCCAGCAGCATCCCCGGGACCCGGCTAGAGACCCAGTACTTC	CASSIPGTRLETQYF
TRBV19	14	NA	NA	TRBJ2-1	TGTGCCAGTAGTATAGTAGACGGCTACAATGAGCAGTTCTTC	CASSIVDGYNEQFF
TRBV10-3	15	TRBD1	few	TRBJ1-2	TGTGCCATCAGTGATAGTCCAGGGGGTAACTATGGCTACACCTTC	CAISDSPGGNYGYTF
TRBV6-5	15	TRBD1	few	TRBJ1-1	TGTGCCAGCAGTGGGACAGGGGGGCGCGGAGCTGAAGCTTTCTTT	CASSGTGGRGAEAFF
TRBV11-3	14	NA	NA	TRBJ2-3	TGTGCCAGCAGCTTAGAAAGTGGTACTGATACGCAGTATTTT	CASSLESGTDTQYF